The clone carrying this T cell receptor beta chain showed up just a few times. This sample stems from a study of blood T cell repertoires in COVID-19. Method: immunoSEQ multiplex PCR; TCRdb's copy keeps in-frame clones and lacks some. The sample comprises roughly 58,000 clones, around 66% of which are singletons, and around 54% rests with the top ten. The CDR3 spans 15 residues. Germline CDR1 LNHNV, CDR2 YYDKDF (reference sequence). V lost 0 bases to trimming and J lost 8 bases, with 13 bases between them. The gene calls are TRBV15 and TRBJ1-4; maybe TRBD1 (6 bases). Material: PBMCs or T cells enriched from blood (not recorded which). The TCR sequence derives from an older woman who had been exposed to COVID-19. The CDR3 DNA sequence: TGTGCCACCAGCAGAGATAAGGGGGACCGGGAAAAACTGTTTTTT. It is translated as CATSRDKGDREKLFF.